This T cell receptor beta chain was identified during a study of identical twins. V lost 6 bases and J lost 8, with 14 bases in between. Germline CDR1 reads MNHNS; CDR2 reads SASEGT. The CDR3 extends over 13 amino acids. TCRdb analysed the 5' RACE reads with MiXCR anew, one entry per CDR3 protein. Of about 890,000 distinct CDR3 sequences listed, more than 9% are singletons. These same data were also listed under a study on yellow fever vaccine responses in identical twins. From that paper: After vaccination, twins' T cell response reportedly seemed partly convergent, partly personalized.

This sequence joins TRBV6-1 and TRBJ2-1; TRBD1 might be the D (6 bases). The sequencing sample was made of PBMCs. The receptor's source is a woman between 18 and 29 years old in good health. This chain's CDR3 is CASRTGRGYEQFF. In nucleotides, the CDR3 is TGTGCCAGCAGAACAGGGCGAGGGTATGAGCAGTTCTTC.